The clone carrying this T cell receptor (beta chain) appeared many times. The antigen is unknown. The sample belongs to a study of T-cell reconstitution after alpha-beta-depleted transplantation in children. This CDR3 spans 16 amino acids. The ends lost 2 bases at V and 2 bases at J; junction bases unmatched: 4. Library preparation (for TCRbeta) was performed with unique molecular identifiers. TCRdb itself ran the PCR reads through MiXCR, one entry per CDR3 protein. The sample holds about 300,000 distinct CDR3 sequences, 10% seen once. Study-wide findings and caveats: At the one-year point after transplant, T-cell counts and TCRbeta diversity were found to come mostly from T cells that had been newly produced. High day-60 TCRbeta diversity in some patients came from surviving recipient T cells and thymic progenitors. Reportedly, alpha-beta T cells present about two months post-transplant originated from several hundred expanded clones of graft origin.

The TCR sequence derives from a boy in the first two years of life with acute myeloid leukemia, due to receive a stem cell transplant. This material consisted of PBMCs, taken before TCRalphabeta/CD19-depleted stem cell transplant. J is TRBJ2-1 and V is TRBV12-3 or TRBV12-4; 9 positions agree with TRBD2. CDR3 bases: TGTGCCAGCAGTTTAATCAGCGGGGGGCCCTACAATGAGCAGTTCTTC. It translates to CASSLISGGPYNEQFF.